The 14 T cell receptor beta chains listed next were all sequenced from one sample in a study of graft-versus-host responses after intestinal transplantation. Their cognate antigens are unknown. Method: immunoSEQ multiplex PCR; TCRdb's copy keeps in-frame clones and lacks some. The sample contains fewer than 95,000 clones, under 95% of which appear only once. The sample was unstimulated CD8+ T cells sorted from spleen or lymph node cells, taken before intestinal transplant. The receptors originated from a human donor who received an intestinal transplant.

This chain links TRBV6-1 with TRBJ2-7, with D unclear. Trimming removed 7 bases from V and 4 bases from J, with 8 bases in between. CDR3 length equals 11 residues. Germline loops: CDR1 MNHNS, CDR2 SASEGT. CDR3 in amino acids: CASILSYEQYF. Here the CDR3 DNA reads TGTGCCAGCATTTTGTCTTACGAGCAGTACTTC.

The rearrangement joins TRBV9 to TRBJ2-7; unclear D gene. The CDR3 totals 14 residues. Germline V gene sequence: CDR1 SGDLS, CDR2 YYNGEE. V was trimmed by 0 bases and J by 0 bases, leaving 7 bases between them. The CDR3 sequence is CASSVEQNSYEQYF. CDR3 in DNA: TGTGCCAGCAGCGTAGAACAGAACTCCTACGAGCAGTACTTC.

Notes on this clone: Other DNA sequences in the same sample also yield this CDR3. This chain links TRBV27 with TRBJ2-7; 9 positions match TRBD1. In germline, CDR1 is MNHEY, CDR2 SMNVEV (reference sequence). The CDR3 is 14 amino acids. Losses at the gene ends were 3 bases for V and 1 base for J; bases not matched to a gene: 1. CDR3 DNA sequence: TGTGCCAGCAGTTTCGGGACAGGGTCCTACGAGCAGTACTTC. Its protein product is CASSFGTGSYEQYF.

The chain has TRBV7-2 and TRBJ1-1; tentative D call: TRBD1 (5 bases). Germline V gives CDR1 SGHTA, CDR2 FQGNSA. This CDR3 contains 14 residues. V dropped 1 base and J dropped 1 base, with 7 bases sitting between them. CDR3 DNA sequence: TGTGCCAGCAGCTTAGATGGGGCGAACACTGAAGCTTTCTTT. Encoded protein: CASSLDGANTEAFF. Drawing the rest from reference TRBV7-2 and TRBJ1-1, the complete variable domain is GAGVSQSPSNKVTEKGKDVELRCDPISGHTALYWYRQSLGQGLEFLIYFQGNSAPDKSGLPSDRFSAERTGGSVSTLTIQRTQQEDSAVYLCASSLDGANTEAFFGQGTRLTVV.

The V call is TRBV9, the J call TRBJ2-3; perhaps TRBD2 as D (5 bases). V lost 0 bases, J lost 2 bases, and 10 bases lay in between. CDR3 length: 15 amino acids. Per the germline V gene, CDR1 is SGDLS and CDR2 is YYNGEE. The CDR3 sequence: CASSVVSGPTDTQYF. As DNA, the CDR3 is TGTGCCAGCAGCGTAGTGAGCGGACCCACAGATACGCAGTATTTT.

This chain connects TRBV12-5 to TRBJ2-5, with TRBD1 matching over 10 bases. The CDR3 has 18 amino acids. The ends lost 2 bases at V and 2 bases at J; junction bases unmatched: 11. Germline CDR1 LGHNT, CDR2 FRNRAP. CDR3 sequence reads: CASGLFPTGGSYQETQYF. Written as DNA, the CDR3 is TGTGCTAGTGGTTTGTTCCCGACAGGGGGCTCCTATCAAGAGACCCAGTACTTC.

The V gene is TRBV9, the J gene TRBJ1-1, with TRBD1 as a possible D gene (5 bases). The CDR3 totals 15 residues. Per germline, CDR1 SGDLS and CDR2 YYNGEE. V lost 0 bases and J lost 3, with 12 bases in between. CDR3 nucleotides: TGTGCCAGCAGCGTAGCGGGGACGGGGGACACTGAAGCTTTCTTT. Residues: CASSVAGTGDTEAFF.

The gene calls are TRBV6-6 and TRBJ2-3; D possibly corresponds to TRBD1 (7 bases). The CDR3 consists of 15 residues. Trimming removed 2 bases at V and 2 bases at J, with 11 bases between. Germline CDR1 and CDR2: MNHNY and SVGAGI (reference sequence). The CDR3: CASSYGRGDTDTQYF. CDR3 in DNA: TGTGCCAGCAGTTACGGCAGGGGGGACACAGATACGCAGTATTTT.

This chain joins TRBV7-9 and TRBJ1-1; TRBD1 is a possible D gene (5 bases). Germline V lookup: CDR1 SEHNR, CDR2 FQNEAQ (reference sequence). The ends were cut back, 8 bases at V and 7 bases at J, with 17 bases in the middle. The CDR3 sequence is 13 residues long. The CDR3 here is CASPGPGLNEAFF. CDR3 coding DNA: TGTGCCAGCCCAGGTCCGGGACTCAATGAAGCTTTCTTT.

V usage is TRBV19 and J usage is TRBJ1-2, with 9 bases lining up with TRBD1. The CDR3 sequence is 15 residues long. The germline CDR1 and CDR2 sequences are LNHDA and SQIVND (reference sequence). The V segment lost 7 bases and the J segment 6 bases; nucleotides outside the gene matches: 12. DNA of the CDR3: TGTGCCAGTACGAGGCGGGACAGGGCCAGGGATGGCTACACCTTC. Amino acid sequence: CASTRRDRARDGYTF.

CDR3 residues: CASSFGTSGGATDTQYF. CDR3 sequence (DNA): TGTGCCAGCAGCTTCGGGACTAGCGGGGGGGCTACAGATACGCAGTATTTT. V usage is TRBV5-6 and J usage is TRBJ2-3, with 16 bases aligning to TRBD2. The CDR3 has 17 residues. V was clipped by 2 bases and J by 3 bases; unmatched bases: 3. Germline-derived CDR1 and CDR2 are SGHDT and YYEEEE.

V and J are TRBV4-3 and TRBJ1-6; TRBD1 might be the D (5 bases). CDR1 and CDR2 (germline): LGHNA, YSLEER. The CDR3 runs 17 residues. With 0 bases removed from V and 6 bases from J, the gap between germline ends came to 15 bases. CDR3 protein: CASSQDIGGRINSPLHF. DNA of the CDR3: TGCGCCAGCAGCCAAGATATCGGGGGACGGATTAATTCACCCCTCCACTTT.

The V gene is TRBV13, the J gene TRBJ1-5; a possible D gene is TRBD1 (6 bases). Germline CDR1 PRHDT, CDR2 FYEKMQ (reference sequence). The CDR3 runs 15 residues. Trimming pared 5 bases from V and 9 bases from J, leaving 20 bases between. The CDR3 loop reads CASSLLTGWIRPQHF. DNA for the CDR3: TGTGCCAGCAGCCTCCTTACAGGGTGGATTAGGCCCCAGCATTTT. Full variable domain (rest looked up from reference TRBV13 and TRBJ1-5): AAGVIQSPRHLIKEKRETATLKCYPIPRHDTVYWYQQGPGQDPQFLISFYEKMQSDKGSIPDRFSAQQFSDYHSELNMSSLELGDSALYFCASSLLTGWIRPQHFGDGTRLSIL.

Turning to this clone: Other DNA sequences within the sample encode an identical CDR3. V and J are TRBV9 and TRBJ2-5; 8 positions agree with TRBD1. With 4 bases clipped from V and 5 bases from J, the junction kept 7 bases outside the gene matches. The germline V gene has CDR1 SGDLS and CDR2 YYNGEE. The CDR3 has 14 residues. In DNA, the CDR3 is TGTGCCAGCAGCCCCCGACAGGGGAGGGAGACCCAGTACTTC. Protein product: CASSPRQGRETQYF.